This T cell receptor beta chain was identified during a study of blood T cell repertoires in COVID-19 (dated by TCRdb to between 2020 and 2021). About the full investigation: Samples covering the acute and convalescent phases of COVID-19 were provided by collaborators in the United States, Italy and Spain. The material from the prospective study consisted of cDNA or gDNA derived from T cells, B-cell-depleted T cells, or PBMCs. Deeply sampled blood TCRbeta repertoires from subjects exposed to, actively infected with, or recovered from COVID-19 were included in the dataset. The repertoires were released in a freely available public database meant as a resource for research on the immune response to SARS-CoV-2. The samples were drawn from two sources: the first 160 participants of the ongoing ImmuneRACE study, and 1,000 to 1,500 subjects contributed by 6 global collaborators. The sample metadata nearly always contained a de-identified subject ID, COVID-19 status, age in years and sex. Where available, HLA class I and class II types were obtained from metadata supplied by the sample provider rather than from assay-based typing.

The CDR3, cysteine through phenylalanine, is 19 amino acids long. The read is trimmed to its CDR3 DNA, 57 bases read in frame from base 1. Sequences SEHNR (CDR1) and FQNEAQ (CDR2) are obtained from the germline V gene (reference sequence). For this chain, trimming is 0 bases at the V end and 2 bases at the J end, and the number of junction bases without a gene match is 8. Overall study results and their limits: How much clinical and demographic metadata was included differed by source and by participant, and the metadata was provided uncurated.

Regarding this clone: The antigen this receptor binds is unknown. Base qualities are not at hand, and no much larger clone is one base apart.

Enrolling through a virtual design, the prospective study's participants ranged in age from roughly 18 to 95 years and lived across roughly 24 United States geographic areas. To assign participants to cohorts, the prospective study relied on clinical history that participants themselves reported in a screening survey and a study questionnaire. Recovered participants in ImmuneRACE Cohort 3 were defined as having two consecutive negative NP/OP PCR tests, clearance from a healthcare professional, or resolution of symptoms. Mobile phlebotomists in the prospective study collected whole blood, serum and a nasopharyngeal or oropharyngeal swab from every participant. Participants in the prospective study had the option to provide additional blood draws and questionnaires over a 2-month period. Prospective study blood samples were shipped either frozen or at room temperature before DNA extraction. TCRbeta CDR3 regions were amplified from genomic DNA by means of the immunoSEQ Assay, a bias-controlled multiplex PCR. Under the source paper's analysis protocol: The number of nucleated cells in each sample was estimated from the amplification of reference gene primers within the assay. Sequence reads were collapsed and filtered to measure the absolute abundance of every unique TCRbeta CDR3 rearrangement. Productive Simpson clonality was computed per sample as the square root of Simpson's diversity index over productive rearrangements. In its TCRdb copy, this immuneACCESS table keeps in-frame sequences only and misses some clones. Where compared with another copy, unresolved V genes explain less than half of these, and the others have no known cause. V and J calls and clone size are given by that table; D and trimming were obtained from the DNA. Present in this sample are under 500,000 clones, 80% to 90% of which were seen just once. The ten most abundant clones make up around 1.1% of the sample.

The clonotype was recovered from a man aged 25-40 years who had recovered from COVID-19. Here the chain combines TRBV7-9 and TRBJ2-2; 11 nucleotides in the junction match TRBD2. Specimen: PBMCs or T cells enriched from blood (not recorded which). The DNA sequence is given as TGTGCCAGCAGCTTAGCGTTGGGACTAGCGGAGATAAACACCGGGGAGCTGTTTTTT. Translated, it gives CASSLALGLAEINTGELFF. Full variable domain (CDR3 extended with the reference TRBV7-9 and TRBJ2-2 proteins): DTGVSQNPRHKITKRGQNVTFRCDPISEHNRLYWYRQTLGQGPEFLTYFQNEAQLEKSRLLSDRFSAERPKGSFSTLEIQRTEQGDSAMYLCASSLALGLAEINTGELFFGEGSRLTVL.